This T cell receptor beta chain stems from a study of OX40 agonist ivuxolimab in advanced cancers. As for the study more broadly: Ivuxolimab was an agonistic, fully human IgG2 monoclonal antibody directed against OX40 (CD134), a costimulatory receptor. Peripheral TCRbeta sequencing aimed to test whether ivuxolimab altered TCR sequence diversity and caused clonal T-cell expansion. Of the approximately 50 dose-escalation patients, hepatocellular carcinoma was present in around 20, melanoma in about 15, renal cell carcinoma in 9 and head and neck cancer in 9. Prior anti-PD-1, anti-PD-L1 or anti-CTLA-4 therapy was permitted, and checkpoint inhibitors had been received by under 50% of dose-escalation patients. Partial responses occurred in three dose-escalation patients, of whom one had hepatocellular carcinoma and two had cutaneous melanoma. The paper describes the monotherapy dose-escalation part (N ≈ 52 patients) of the phase I trial of ivuxolimab. In the dose-escalation cohort, 82.7% of patients were male, and the mean age was roughly 56 years with a range of about 23 to 79. Intravenous ivuxolimab was administered to patients every 2 weeks at six dose levels: 0.01, 0.1, 0.3, 1.5, 3 and 10 mg/kg. Results and caveats for the whole study, not just this receptor: After ivuxolimab, CD8+ T cells had more expanded clones than CD4+ T cells on average. At doses of 0.1 to 3.0 mg/kg, clonal expansion of both CD4+ and CD8+ blood T cells was observed from baseline to week 6. In the 0.1-3.0 mg/kg groups, partial responders had among the lowest normalized peripheral clonal expansion, particularly in CD8+ T cells. The antigen specificity of the clonally expanded peripheral T cells was not determined. Low levels of normalized T-cell clonal expansion were also seen in some patients who did not respond.

Patients with a history of autoimmune disease or receiving systemic immunosuppression were excluded from the trial. Peripheral blood for TCR sequencing was collected from all dose cohorts at baseline, on cycle 4 day 1, and on cycle 7 day 1. Samples came from an open-label, multicenter, first-in-human phase I dose-escalation trial of ivuxolimab. Adults with locally advanced or metastatic melanoma, renal cell carcinoma, hepatocellular carcinoma or head and neck squamous cell carcinoma were enrolled in the trial. CD4+ and CD8+ T cells were sorted separately from peripheral blood before TCR sequencing. Genomic DNA was extracted from sorted cells for sequencing of the TCRbeta CDR3 region. TCRbeta CDR3 regions were sequenced using the immunoSEQ Assay. The table was pulled from immuneACCESS by TCRdb, which kept in-frame rearrangements only. Such tables lose some clones; where checked, under half of the loss comes from unresolved V genes, and the rest has no known cause. Within this sample are about 86,000 clones, with 85% to 90% of them counted one time only. Less than 0.2% of the sample is held by the ten biggest clonotypes.

As to this clone: Its antigen is not yet known. No base qualities exist here, and no much larger clone lies one base off it.

Unmatched junction bases come to 10, with V trimmed by 5 bases and J by 7 bases. The germline V gene sets CDR1 to SGHVS and CDR2 to FQNEAQ. The cysteine opens and the phenylalanine closes a CDR3 of 15 amino acids. Only the CDR3 DNA is retained, 45 bases long and in frame from the first base. This sample comprised CD4+ or CD8+ T cells sorted from blood, obtained in a trial of the OX40 agonist ivuxolimab. The chain is assembled from TRBV7-8 and TRBJ2-1; 8 central bases correspond to TRBD2. This sequence was found in an adult with an advanced solid tumor such as melanoma, head and neck, liver or kidney cancer. The encoded CDR3 is CASSIGTGGLNEQFF. The bases are TGTGCCAGCAGCATCGGAACGGGAGGGTTGAATGAGCAGTTCTTC.